The 28 T cell receptor beta chains in this list originate from one sample, sequenced in a study of blood T cell repertoires in COVID-19 (dated by TCRdb to 2018 to 2021). Library method: the immunoSEQ multiplex PCR assay. TCRdb re-hosts the immuneACCESS table, in-frame sequences only. Its copies lack some clones; in the studies checked, an unresolved V gene accounts for under half of them, and the cause for the rest is not known. Within this sample are 45,000 to 70,000 clones, with 87% of them counted one time only. The ten biggest clones cover more than 6% of the sample. The specimen sequenced was peripheral blood. The receptors here all came from a woman in her sixties with COVID-19, enrolled during active disease.

The chain joins TRBV6-5 to TRBJ1-1, with a weak D call TRBD1 (5 bases). From germline, CDR1 is MNHEY and CDR2 SVGAGI. The length of the CDR3 is 14 residues. V was trimmed by 6 bases and J by 0 bases, leaving 11 bases between them. DNA for the CDR3: TGTGCCAGCAGCATGACAGATATGAACACTGAAGCTTTCTTT. Amino acids: CASSMTDMNTEAFF.

This chain joins TRBV19 and TRBJ2-4; D might be TRBD2 (5 bases). Looked up from germline, CDR1 is LNHDA and CDR2 is SQIVND (reference sequence). The CDR3 runs 14 residues. V lost 2 bases and J 2 bases, leaving 7 bases between the germline ends. Written as DNA, the CDR3 is TGTGCCAGTAGTATATCGGGGACCAAAAACATTCAGTACTTC. Encoded protein: CASSISGTKNIQYF.

The V and J genes are TRBV10-3 and TRBJ2-2; 16 nucleotides line up with TRBD2. From germline, CDR1 is ENHRY and CDR2 SYGVKD. J was trimmed by 5 bases and V by 3 bases; bases with no gene match: 6. CDR3 size: 18 residues. CDR3 DNA sequence: TGTGCCATCAGTGATCGGGGACTAGCGGGAGGGCCAACCGGGGAGCTGTTTTTT. As protein: CAISDRGLAGGPTGELFF.

This chain uses TRBV2 with TRBJ2-7, with 9 bases lining up with TRBD2. CDR1 is SNHLY and CDR2 is FYNNEI in the germline V gene. The CDR3 contains 15 residues. Unmatched junction bases numbered 8, after V lost 5 bases and J lost 3 bases. The CDR3 nucleotides are TGTGCCAGCAGTAGAGCGGGACTAGCTAACTACGAGCAGTACTTC. Protein: CASSRAGLANYEQYF. Together with reference TRBV2 and TRBJ2-7, the CDR3 gives the full variable domain: EPEVTQTPSHQVTQMGQEVILRCVPISNHLYFYWYRQILGQKVEFLVSFYNNEISEKSEIFDDQFSVERPDGSNFTLKIRSTKLEDSAMYFCASSRAGLANYEQYFGPGTRLTVT.

This clone occurred a few times. V is TRBV6-7 and J is TRBJ1-1, with 7 bases that match TRBD1. TRBV6-7 is an ORF for which the function is uncertain. J was trimmed by 4 bases and V by 8 bases; bases with no gene match: 10. The CDR3 is 14 amino acids. The CDR3 region has the DNA TGTGCCAGCCTCGACAGGGAGTGGAGCACTGAAGCTTTCTTT. Its protein product is CASLDREWSTEAFF.

The chain carries TRBV6-5 and TRBJ2-7, with 8 bases that match TRBD1. The CDR3 is 15 residues long. Trimming at V came to 6 bases and at J to 6 bases, leaving 13 bases not matched to a gene. Germline V gene data show CDR1 as MNHEY and CDR2 as SVGAGI. Here the CDR3 DNA reads TGTGCCAGCAGAGGGGCCTTAGGACAGGGCGCCGAGCAGTACTTC. It is translated as CASRGALGQGAEQYF.

This clone came up once. The genes are TRBV2 and TRBJ1-2; tentative D call: TRBD1 (6 bases). Germline values: CDR1 SNHLY, CDR2 FYNNEI. Trimming left V 5 bases short and J 8 bases short, with 12 bases between. The CDR3 runs 12 residues. The CDR3 nucleotides read TGTGCCAGCAGTATAGGACAGCTCGGCTACACCTTC. This encodes CASSIGQLGYTF.

The V call is TRBV5-1, the J call TRBJ2-5, with TRBD1 matching 8 bases. Germline CDR1 SGHRS, CDR2 YFSETQ. This CDR3 is built from 14 residues. J lost 5 bases, V lost 3 bases, and 6 bases had no gene match. This CDR3 is CASSSRTGRETQYF. CDR3 DNA sequence: TGCGCCAGCAGCTCGAGGACAGGGAGGGAGACCCAGTACTTC.

This chain joins TRBV7-2 and TRBJ2-7; 8 nucleotides agree with TRBD2. The J segment lost 2 bases and the V segment lost 6 bases, leaving 12 bases of the junction unmatched. Germline CDR1 is SGHTA and CDR2 is FQGNSA. This CDR3 is built from 16 residues. The CDR3 sequence: CASRLDGGGLTYEQYF. For the CDR3, the DNA is TGTGCCAGCAGACTCGACGGGGGGGGCCTTACCTACGAGCAGTACTTC. Combining the CDR3 with reference TRBV7-2 and TRBJ2-7 gives the whole variable domain GAGVSQSPSNKVTEKGKDVELRCDPISGHTALYWYRQSLGQGLEFLIYFQGNSAPDKSGLPSDRFSAERTGGSVSTLTIQRTQQEDSAVYLCASRLDGGGLTYEQYFGPGTRLTVT.

V is TRBV2 and J is TRBJ1-2; possible D gene TRBD1, 5 bases. V was trimmed by 3 bases and J by 8 bases, leaving 10 bases between them. Per germline, CDR1 SNHLY and CDR2 FYNNEI. This CDR3 has 12 amino acids. This CDR3 reads CASSEPGGGYTF. CDR3 in DNA: TGTGCCAGCAGTGAGCCTGGGGGGGGCTACACCTTC.

This clone was seen a single time. The rearrangement links TRBV19 to TRBJ1-1, with 8 positions matching TRBD1. J lost 8 bases, V lost 7 bases, and 15 bases had no gene match. The CDR3 sequence is 15 residues long. Germline CDR1 is LNHDA and CDR2 is SQIVND (reference sequence). Here the CDR3 reads CASTLSGTGMKEAFF. Here the CDR3 DNA reads TGTGCCAGTACCCTCTCCGGGACAGGTATGAAGGAAGCTTTCTTT.

J is TRBJ2-5 and V is TRBV7-8; the match to TRBD2 covers 7 bases. This CDR3 spans 17 amino acids. Germline V gene data show CDR1 as SGHVS and CDR2 as FQNEAQ. Trimming at V came to 4 bases and at J to 2 bases, leaving 13 bases not matched to a gene. Here the CDR3 reads CASSSGGFTGTQETQYF. CDR3 bases: TGTGCCAGCAGCTCCGGGGGGTTCACGGGCACACAAGAGACCCAGTACTTC.

The rearrangement links TRBV28 to TRBJ2-7, with D possibly matching TRBD2 (5 bases). V was clipped by 2 bases and J by 4 bases, with 12 bases between them. The germline V gene has CDR1 MDHEN and CDR2 SYDVKM. The CDR3 runs to 14 residues. In DNA form, the CDR3 reads TGTGCCAGCAGTTTACCGGGAAAAGTTTACGAGCAGTACTTC. Translated, it gives CASSLPGKVYEQYF.

On this clone: The sample holds other DNA sequences that translate to the same CDR3. The J gene is TRBJ1-4, the V gene TRBV2; 8 bases are shared with TRBD1. The ends lost 6 bases at V and 0 bases at J; junction bases unmatched: 3. CDR3 size: 15 residues. CDR1 SNHLY and CDR2 FYNNEI come from the germline V gene. The CDR3 nucleotides read TGTGCCAGCAGAGAGACAGGGGCAACTAATGAAAAACTGTTTTTT. It specifies CASRETGATNEKLFF.

The chain links TRBV5-4 to TRBJ2-3; tentatively, D is TRBD2 (5 bases). The CDR3 runs 15 residues. The V and J ends lost 0 bases and 0 bases respectively, with 8 bases between them. The germline V gene has CDR1 SGHNT and CDR2 YYREEE (reference sequence). The CDR3 region is CASSLGRTSTDTQYF. In DNA form, the CDR3 reads TGTGCCAGCAGCTTGGGCAGGACTAGCACAGATACGCAGTATTTT.

This clone occurred a few times. The CDR3 DNA reads TGTGCCAGCAGCTTTCTACAGGGTTCGATAGATGGCTACACCTTC. Its protein product is CASSFLQGSIDGYTF. V gene TRBV7-9 combines with J gene TRBJ1-2; a weak D match, TRBD1 (6 bases). The CDR3 consists of 15 residues. Germline loops: CDR1 SEHNR, CDR2 FQNEAQ (reference sequence). V dropped 3 bases and J dropped 6 bases, with 17 bases sitting between them.

The chain has TRBV28 and TRBJ2-1; D is possibly TRBD2 (6 bases). The CDR3 has 15 amino acids. CDR1 and CDR2 (germline): MDHEN, SYDVKM. Trimming took off 6 bases at V and 0 bases at J, with 12 bases between the two ends. In DNA, the CDR3 is TGTGCCAGCAGAGTAGCGGCCAGCTCCTACAATGAGCAGTTCTTC. Translated, it gives CASRVAASSYNEQFF.

The V and J genes are TRBV7-9 and TRBJ1-2; weak D call: TRBD1 (5 bases). V lost 0 bases and J 8 bases, leaving 13 bases between the germline ends. Germline-derived CDR1 and CDR2 are SEHNR and FQNEAQ (reference sequence). This CDR3 is built from 14 residues. DNA for the CDR3: TGTGCCAGCAGCTTAGCGGGGCCCGCTCGGGGCTACACCTTC. Translation: CASSLAGPARGYTF.

The sample holds a few counts of this clone. The chain is built from TRBV27 and TRBJ1-5; unclear D gene. The CDR3 has 13 residues. Trimming shortened V by 3 bases and J by 5 bases, and 8 bases separated the two germline ends. Germline loops: CDR1 MNHEY, CDR2 SMNVEV (reference sequence). CDR3 in DNA: TGTGCCAGCAGTTTTAGCTATTATCAGCCCCAGCATTTT. Translating gives CASSFSYYQPQHF.

CDR3 amino acids: CATSDLTGPSNQPQHF. The CDR3 region has the DNA TGTGCCACCAGTGATTTGACAGGGCCTAGCAATCAGCCCCAGCATTTT. This chain joins TRBV24-1 and TRBJ1-5; tentative D call: TRBD1 (6 bases). The CDR3 sequence is 16 residues long. Germline CDR1 KGHDR, CDR2 SFDVKD. Deletions cut 0 bases from V and 0 bases from J, with 8 bases between.

In this sample, this clone turned up a few times. The chain has TRBV11-2 and TRBJ1-2; a weak D match, TRBD1 (6 bases). There are 15 residues in the CDR3. Germline CDR1 reads SGHAT; CDR2 reads FQNNGV. V lost 5 bases and J lost 1, with 14 bases in between. CDR3 in amino acids: CASSPRQDLNYGYTF. CDR3 nucleotide sequence: TGTGCCAGCAGCCCGCGACAGGATCTTAACTATGGCTACACCTTC. The full variable domain, in which reference TRBV11-2 and TRBJ1-2 provide the parts outside the CDR3, is EAGVAQSPRYKIIEKRQSVAFWCNPISGHATLYWYQQILGQGPKLLIQFQNNGVVDDSQLPKDRFSAERLKGVDSTLKIQPAKLEDSAVYLCASSPRQDLNYGYTFGSGTRLTVV.

This sequence joins TRBV28 and TRBJ1-1; a possible D gene is TRBD1 (5 bases). The CDR3 consists of 10 residues. V lost 8 bases and J 7 bases, leaving 8 bases between the germline ends. Germline-derived CDR1 and CDR2 are MDHEN and SYDVKM. In DNA, the CDR3 is TGTGCCAGCGGGGGGGTTGAAGCTTTCTTT. This translates into CASGGVEAFF.

This sequence joins TRBV3-1 (or the pseudogene TRBV3-2) and TRBJ1-1; D uncertain. V shed 1 base and J shed 10 bases, with 13 bases lying between them. CDR3 size: 13 residues. Per the germline V gene, CDR1 is LGHDT and CDR2 is YNNKEL (reference sequence). CDR3 amino acids: CASSQARGSGAFF. The CDR3 DNA follows: TGTGCCAGCAGCCAAGCCCGGGGTTCGGGAGCTTTCTTT.

V and J are TRBV28 and TRBJ2-3; 14 nucleotides match TRBD2. Germline V CDR1 and CDR2: MDHEN, SYDVKM. The CDR3 spans 18 residues. The V and J ends lost 4 bases and 3 bases, in that order; junction bases with no gene match: 9. The CDR3 sequence: CASSYPGTSGSGTDTQYF. The CDR3 coding sequence is TGTGCCAGCAGTTATCCTGGGACTAGCGGGAGCGGTACAGATACGCAGTATTTT.

The chain is built from TRBV19 and TRBJ2-1; unclear D gene. V shed 6 bases and J shed 9 bases, with 12 bases lying between them. The germline V gene has CDR1 LNHDA and CDR2 SQIVND (reference sequence). CDR3 size: 12 residues. The CDR3 sequence: CASRSQRGEQFF. The CDR3 DNA is TGTGCCAGTAGGTCCCAGCGTGGTGAGCAGTTCTTC.

This sequence joins TRBV5-1 and TRBJ2-2; D perhaps matches TRBD1 (5 bases). Germline CDR1 reads SGHRS; CDR2 reads YFSETQ. This CDR3 has 16 residues. The V end was cut by 4 bases, the J end by 2 bases, with 15 bases between. The CDR3 DNA is TGCGCCAGCAGCCACGGCGGTTGGGGCAACACCGGGGAGCTGTTTTTT. Its translation: CASSHGGWGNTGELFF.

This chain joins TRBV14 and TRBJ2-1; a possible D gene is TRBD1 (6 bases). The V and J ends lost 0 bases and 9 bases respectively, with 18 bases between them. Germline values: CDR1 SGHDN, CDR2 FVKESK. CDR3 length: 16 amino acids. In DNA, the CDR3 is TGTGCCAGCAGCCAAGATGTCGGACAGAAATCTAGTGAGCAGTTCTTC. This gives the protein CASSQDVGQKSSEQFF.

The chain combines TRBV7-9 with TRBJ2-1, with 13 bases lining up with TRBD2. The CDR3 sequence is 19 residues long. V shed 2 bases, J shed 1 base, and the junction held 8 bases outside the gene matches. CDR1 is SEHNR, CDR2 FQNEAQ, per germline (reference sequence). In DNA, the CDR3 is TGTGCCAGCAGCTTATTTGGGGGGACTAGCGGGAAGTCCTACAATGAGCAGTTCTTC. Its translation is CASSLFGGTSGKSYNEQFF.